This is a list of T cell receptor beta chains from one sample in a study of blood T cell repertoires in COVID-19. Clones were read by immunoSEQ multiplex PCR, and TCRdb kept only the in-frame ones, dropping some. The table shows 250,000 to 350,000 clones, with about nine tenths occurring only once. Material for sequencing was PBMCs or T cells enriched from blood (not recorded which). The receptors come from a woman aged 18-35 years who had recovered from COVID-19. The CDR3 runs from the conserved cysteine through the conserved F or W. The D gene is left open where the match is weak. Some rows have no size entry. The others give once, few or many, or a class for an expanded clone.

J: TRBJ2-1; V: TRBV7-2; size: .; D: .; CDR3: CASSKTGQPYNEQFF; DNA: TGTGCCAGCAGCAAAACGGGACAACCCTACAATGAGCAGTTCTTC
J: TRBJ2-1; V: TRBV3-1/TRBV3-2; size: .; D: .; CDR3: CASSQGLRNEQFF; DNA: TGTGCCAGCAGCCAAGGGCTCAGGAACGAGCAGTTCTTC
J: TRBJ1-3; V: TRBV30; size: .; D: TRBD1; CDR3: CAWNNRQGGSGNTIYF; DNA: TGTGCCTGGAACAATCGACAGGGCGGCTCTGGAAACACCATATATTTT
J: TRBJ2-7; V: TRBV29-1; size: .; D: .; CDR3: CSVSDRTHYEQYF; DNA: TGCAGCGTATCCGACAGAACTCACTACGAGCAGTACTTC
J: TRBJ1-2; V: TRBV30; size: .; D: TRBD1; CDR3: CAWDLGQGGLEGYTF; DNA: TGTGCCTGGGACCTCGGACAGGGGGGGTTAGAGGGCTACACCTTC
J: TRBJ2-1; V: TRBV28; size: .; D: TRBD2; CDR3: CASSLPGLAGPRDNEQFF; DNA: TGTGCCAGCAGTTTGCCGGGACTAGCGGGACCCCGTGACAATGAGCAGTTCTTC
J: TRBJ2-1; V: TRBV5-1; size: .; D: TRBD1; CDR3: CASSRDRGHNSGYYNEQFF; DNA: TGCGCCAGCAGTCGGGACAGGGGTCATAATTCGGGCTACTACAATGAGCAGTTCTTC
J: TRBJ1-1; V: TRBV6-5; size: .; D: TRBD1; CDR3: CASSPWTGFSAEAFF; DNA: TGTGCCAGCAGTCCCTGGACAGGGTTTAGCGCTGAAGCTTTCTTT
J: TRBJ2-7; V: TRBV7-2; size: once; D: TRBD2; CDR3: CASSSSGVRGGEQYF; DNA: TGTGCCAGCAGCTCATCAGGGGTCCGGGGGGGCGAGCAGTACTTC
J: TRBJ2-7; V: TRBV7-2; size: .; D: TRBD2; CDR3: CASSLGRLAGFRNYEQYF; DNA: TGTGCCAGCAGCTTAGGTCGACTAGCGGGATTCCGGAACTACGAGCAGTACTTC
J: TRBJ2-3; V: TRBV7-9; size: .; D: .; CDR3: CASSLVTYTDTQYF; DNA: TGTGCCAGCAGCTTAGTGACTTACACAGATACGCAGTATTTT
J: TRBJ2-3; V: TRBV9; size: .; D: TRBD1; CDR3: CASSVVPSPQGATLINTQYF; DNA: TGTGCCAGCAGCGTAGTTCCATCCCCTCAGGGGGCCACTTTGATTAATACGCAGTATTTT
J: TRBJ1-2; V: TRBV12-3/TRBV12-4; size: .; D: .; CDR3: CASRVGRGGGYTF; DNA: TGTGCCAGTAGGGTGGGCAGGGGTGGAGGCTACACCTTC
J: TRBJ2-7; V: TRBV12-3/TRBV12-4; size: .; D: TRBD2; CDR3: CASSYTAGAEQYF; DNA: TGTGCCAGCAGTTATACAGCGGGAGCCGAGCAGTACTTC
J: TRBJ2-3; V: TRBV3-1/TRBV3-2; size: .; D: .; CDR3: CASSQVFRDTQYF; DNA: TGTGCCAGCAGCCAAGTCTTTCGAGATACGCAGTATTTT
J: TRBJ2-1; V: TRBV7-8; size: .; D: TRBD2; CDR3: CASSPGLAGGNEQFF; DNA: TGTGCCAGCAGCCCGGGACTAGCGGGGGGCAATGAGCAGTTCTTC
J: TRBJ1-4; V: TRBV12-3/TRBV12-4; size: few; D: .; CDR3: CASSPRTHEKLFF; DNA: TGTGCCAGCAGTCCCCGGACACATGAAAAACTGTTTTTT
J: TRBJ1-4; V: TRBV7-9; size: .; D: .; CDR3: CASSSSGSHEKLFF; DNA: TGTGCCAGCAGCTCCTCCGGGAGCCATGAAAAACTGTTTTTT
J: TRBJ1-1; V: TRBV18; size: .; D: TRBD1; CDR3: CASSPSTGGLTEAFF; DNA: TGTGCCAGCTCACCCTCGACAGGGGGCCTGACTGAAGCTTTCTTT
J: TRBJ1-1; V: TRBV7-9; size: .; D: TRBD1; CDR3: CASSEDRENEAFF; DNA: TGTGCCAGCAGCGAGGACAGGGAAAATGAAGCTTTCTTT
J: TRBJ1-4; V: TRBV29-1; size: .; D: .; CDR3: CSVEGGRSDEKLFF; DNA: TGCAGCGTTGAAGGGGGCCGGTCTGATGAAAAACTGTTTTTT
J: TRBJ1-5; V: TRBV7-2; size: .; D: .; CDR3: CASSVRGGQPQHF; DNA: TGTGCCAGCAGCGTCAGGGGTGGACAGCCCCAGCATTTT
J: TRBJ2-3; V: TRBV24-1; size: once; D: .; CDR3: CATSAGDFPDTQYF; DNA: TGTGCCACCAGTGCGGGTGACTTCCCAGATACGCAGTATTTT
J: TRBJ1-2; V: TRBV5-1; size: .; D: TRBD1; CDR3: CASSPGRSRGNGYTF; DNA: TGCGCCAGCAGCCCGGGGAGGAGCAGGGGGAATGGCTACACCTTC
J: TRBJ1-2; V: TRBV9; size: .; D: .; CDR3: CASSGTESYGYTF; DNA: TGTGCCAGCAGCGGGACAGAGTCCTATGGCTACACCTTC
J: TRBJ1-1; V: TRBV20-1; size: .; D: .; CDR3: CSAGRRGRNFF; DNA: TGCAGTGCTGGCCGTAGAGGGAGGAATTTCTTT
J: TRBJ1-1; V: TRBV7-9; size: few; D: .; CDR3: CASSLGTMNTEAFF; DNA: TGTGCCAGCAGCTTAGGGACAATGAACACTGAAGCTTTCTTT
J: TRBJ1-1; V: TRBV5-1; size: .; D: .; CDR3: CASQDLMNTEAFF; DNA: TGCGCCAGCCAGGATCTCATGAACACTGAAGCTTTCTTT
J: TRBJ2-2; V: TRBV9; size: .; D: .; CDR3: CASSGPSGPNTGELFF; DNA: TGTGCCAGCAGCGGCCCGAGCGGCCCGAACACCGGGGAGCTGTTTTTT
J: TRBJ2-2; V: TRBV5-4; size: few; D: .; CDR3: CASSPPGRSNTGELFF; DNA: TGTGCCAGCAGCCCCCCGGGTAGGTCGAACACCGGGGAGCTGTTTTTT
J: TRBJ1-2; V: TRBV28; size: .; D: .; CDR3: CASSLGRVRSPLGYTF; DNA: TGTGCCAGCAGTTTGGGGAGGGTTCGTTCTCCACTTGGCTACACCTTC
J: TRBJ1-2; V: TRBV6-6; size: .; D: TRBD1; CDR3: CASSSPGQGDGYTF; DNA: TGTGCCAGCAGTTCTCCGGGACAGGGGGATGGCTACACCTTC
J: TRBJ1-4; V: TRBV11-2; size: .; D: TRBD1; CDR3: CASSLRGGEGEKLFF; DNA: TGTGCCAGCAGCTTACGAGGGGGCGAAGGTGAAAAACTGTTTTTT
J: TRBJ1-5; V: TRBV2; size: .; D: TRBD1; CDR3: CASSPGTGVGQPQHF; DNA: TGTGCCAGCAGTCCCGGGACAGGGGTCGGGCAGCCCCAGCATTTT
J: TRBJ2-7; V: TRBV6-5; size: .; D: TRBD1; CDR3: CASSYLGGSYEQYF; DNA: TGTGCCAGCAGTTACTTAGGGGGCAGCTACGAGCAGTACTTC
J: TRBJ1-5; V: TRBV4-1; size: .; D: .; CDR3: CASSQDRGNQPQHF; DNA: TGCGCCAGCAGCCAAGATCGGGGGAATCAGCCCCAGCATTTT
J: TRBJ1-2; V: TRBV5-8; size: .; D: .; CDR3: CASSLSQGYGYTF; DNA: TGTGCCAGCAGCTTGTCGCAGGGTTATGGCTACACCTTC
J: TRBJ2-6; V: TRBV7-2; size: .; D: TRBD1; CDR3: CASSSDRGGANVLTF; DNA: TGTGCCAGCAGCTCTGACAGGGGTGGGGCCAACGTCCTGACTTTC
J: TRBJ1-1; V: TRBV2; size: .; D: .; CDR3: CASSVRVMNTEAFF; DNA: TGTGCCAGCAGTGTAAGAGTCATGAACACTGAAGCTTTCTTT
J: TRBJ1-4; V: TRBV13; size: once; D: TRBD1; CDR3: CASSLRQGTGNEKLFF; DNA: TGTGCCAGCAGCTTAAGACAGGGAACTGGTAATGAAAAACTGTTTTTT
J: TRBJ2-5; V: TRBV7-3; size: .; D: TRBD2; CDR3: CASSLQREGGTQYF; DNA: TGTGCCAGCAGCTTACAGCGGGAGGGAGGGACCCAGTACTTC
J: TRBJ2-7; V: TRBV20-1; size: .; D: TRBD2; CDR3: CSASGTSGPYEQYF; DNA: TGCAGTGCTAGTGGGACTAGCGGGCCCTACGAGCAGTACTTC
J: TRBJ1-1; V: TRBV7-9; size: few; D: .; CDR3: CASSPPTGDMNTEAFF; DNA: TGTGCCAGCAGCCCGCCGACAGGAGACATGAACACTGAGGCTTTCTTT
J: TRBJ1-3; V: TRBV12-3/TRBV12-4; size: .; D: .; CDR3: CASSSGAGNTIYF; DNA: TGTGCCAGCAGCTCAGGGGCTGGAAACACCATATATTTT
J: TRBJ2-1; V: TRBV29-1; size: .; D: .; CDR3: CSASEGWGDYEQFF; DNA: TGCAGCGCCTCGGAGGGGTGGGGGGACTATGAGCAGTTCTTC
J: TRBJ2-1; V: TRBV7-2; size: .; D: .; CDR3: CASSLGLNSYNEQFF; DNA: TGTGCCAGCAGCTTAGGACTAAATTCCTACAATGAGCAGTTCTTC
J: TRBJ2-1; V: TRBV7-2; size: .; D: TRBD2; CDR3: CASSSRGGSYNEQFF; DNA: TGTGCCAGCAGCTCTCGGGGGGGGTCCTACAATGAGCAGTTCTTC
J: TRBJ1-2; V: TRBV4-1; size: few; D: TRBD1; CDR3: CASKITGQGPPNYGYTF; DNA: TGCGCCAGCAAGATAACCGGACAGGGCCCCCCTAACTATGGCTACACCTTC
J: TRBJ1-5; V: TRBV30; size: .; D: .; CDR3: CAWNPAGYNQPQHF; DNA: TGTGCCTGGAACCCCGCAGGGTACAATCAGCCCCAGCATTTT
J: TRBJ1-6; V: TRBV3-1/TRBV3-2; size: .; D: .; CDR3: CASSQVEESTPLHF; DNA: TGTGCCAGCAGCCAAGTTGAGGAATCTACACCCCTCCACTTT
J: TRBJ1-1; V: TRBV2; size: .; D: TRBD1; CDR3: CASRDRIMNTEAFF; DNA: TGTGCCAGCAGGGACAGGATTATGAACACTGAAGCTTTCTTT
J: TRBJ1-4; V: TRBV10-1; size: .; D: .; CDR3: CASSDGTTNEKLFF; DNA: TGCGCCAGCAGTGACGGGACAACTAATGAAAAACTGTTTTTT
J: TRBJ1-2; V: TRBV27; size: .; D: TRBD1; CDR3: CASSLSQGAGDGYTF; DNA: TGTGCCAGCAGTTTATCACAGGGGGCTGGGGATGGCTACACCTTC
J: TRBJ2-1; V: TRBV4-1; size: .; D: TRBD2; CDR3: CASSLTSGKSYNEQFF; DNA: TGCGCCAGCAGCCTTACTAGCGGGAAGTCCTACAATGAGCAGTTCTTC
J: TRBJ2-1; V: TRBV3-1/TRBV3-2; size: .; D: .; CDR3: CASSQSPTGNEQFF; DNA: TGTGCCAGCAGCCAATCCCCTACTGGTAATGAGCAGTTCTTC